This T cell receptor beta chain was documented in a study of beta chain features in type 1 diabetes. Study-level findings and limits: Type 1 diabetes patients showed a moderate but significant shortening of TCRB CDR3s in all four CD4+ subsets. Type 1 diabetes patients had VDJ junctions that carried fewer insertions and more deletions. Shorter templates may be favored by PCR, equally so in patients and controls.

All of the isolated RNA was reverse transcribed, so expressed TCRB transcripts were sequenced. Data came from immunoSEQ multiplex PCR; TCRdb stores just in-frame clones and leaves some out. The sample contains about 700,000 clones, around 15% of which appear only once. In total, each donor contributed a single heparinised blood draw that averaged about 120 mL. Points on this clone: Antigen: not known.

The sample consisted of naive CD4+ T cells from blood. This TCR came from a man aged 18 to 30 with type 1 diabetes.

CDR3 sequence reads: CAISDLGGGNSPLHF. The DNA for the CDR3 is TGTGCCATCAGTGACCTGGGGGGTGGGAATTCACCCCTCCACTTT. The V and J genes are TRBV10-3 and TRBJ1-6; possibly TRBD1 for D (5 bases). This CDR3 comprises 15 residues. V was shortened by 3 bases and J by 7 bases, with 13 bases between the two germline ends. Germline CDR1 ENHRY, CDR2 SYGVKD.